This is a list of T cell receptor beta chains from one sample in a study of early T cells in non-severe SARS-CoV-2 infection. Each CDR3 protein gets one entry after TCRdb re-called the 5' RACE reads with MiXCR. This table has around 77,000 distinct CDR3 sequences, 14% appearing once. The starting material was whole blood, obtained at baseline. The receptors derive from an adult who was a healthcare worker with PCR-confirmed SARS-CoV-2 infection or an uninfected control (not recorded which). Each CDR3 is given with its conserved first and last residue. Fields, in order: clone size, D gene, V gene, J gene, CDR3 protein, CDR3 DNA. D genes are given only for firm matches. Where a row states a size, it is once, few, many or the class of an expanded clone; other rows omit it.

many	TRBD2	TRBV7-2	TRBJ2-7	CASSLAVTSGGYEQYF	TGTGCCAGCAGCTTAGCGGTGACTAGCGGGGGGTACGAGCAGTACTTC
-	-	TRBV6-6	TRBJ2-7	CASSPRSAGSYEQYF	TGTGCCAGCAGCCCAAGATCGGCAGGTTCCTACGAGCAGTACTTC
few	-	TRBV5-1	TRBJ2-3	CASSSQVSTDTQYF	TGCGCCAGCAGCTCACAGGTTAGCACAGATACGCAGTATTTT
few	-	TRBV11-1	TRBJ1-1	CASSLYKGGTEAFF	TGTGCCAGCAGCTTATATAAGGGTGGCACTGAAGCTTTCTTT
few	-	TRBV4-1	TRBJ1-2	CASSQEIQGNSGYTF	TGCGCCAGCAGCCAAGAGATCCAGGGCAATAGCGGCTACACCTTC
many	-	TRBV20-1	TRBJ1-1	CSAPDGNTEAFF	TGCAGTGCTCCCGACGGGAACACTGAAGCTTTCTTT
-	TRBD1	TRBV24-1	TRBJ1-1	CATSDSGGTTEAFF	TGTGCCACCAGTGACTCAGGGGGGACCACTGAAGCTTTCTTT
-	-	TRBV10-3	TRBJ2-3	CAISGGDTQYF	TGTGCCATCAGTGGGGGGGATACGCAGTATTTT
few	-	TRBV7-9	TRBJ2-1	CASSLDQGTSERFF	TGTGCCAGCAGCTTAGATCAGGGAACATCTGAGCGGTTCTTC
few	TRBD1	TRBV12-3/TRBV12-4	TRBJ2-7	CASSGQGRNEQYF	TGTGCCAGCAGCGGACAGGGTCGAAACGAGCAGTACTTC
many	TRBD1	TRBV27	TRBJ1-2	CASQLNLTGRYGYTF	TGTGCCAGCCAGCTCAATCTGACAGGGAGGTATGGCTACACCTTC
many	TRBD2	TRBV12-3/TRBV12-4	TRBJ2-7	CASSLASGRAEQYF	TGTGCCAGCAGTTTAGCTAGCGGGAGGGCCGAGCAGTACTTC
-	TRBD2	TRBV10-3	TRBJ2-1	CAIRGLAGGPSNEQFF	TGTGCCATCAGGGGACTAGCGGGAGGGCCCTCCAATGAGCAGTTCTTC
-	-	TRBV24-1	TRBJ2-2	CATSDLPISNTGELFF	TGTGCCACCAGTGATTTGCCCATATCGAACACCGGGGAGCTGTTTTTC
-	TRBD1	TRBV6-5	TRBJ2-7	CASSPGTDTYEQYF	TGTGCCAGCAGCCCCGGGACAGACACCTACGAGCAGTACTTC
many	-	TRBV3-1	TRBJ1-4	CASSQYMMAATNEKLFF	TGTGCCAGCAGCCAATACATGATGGCTGCAACTAATGAAAAACTGTTTTTT
many	-	TRBV10-3	TRBJ1-1	CAISESGRAFF	TGTGCCATCAGTGAGTCTGGAAGAGCTTTCTTT
few	-	TRBV7-6	TRBJ2-3	CASSFSVGGHHTTDTQYF	TGTGCCAGCAGCTTTTCCGTTGGGGGGCACCACACCACAGATACGCAGTATTTT
-	TRBD1	TRBV24-1	TRBJ1-5	CATSGTGGGQPQHF	TGTGCCACCTCCGGGACAGGGGGAGGACAGCCCCAGCATTTT
few	TRBD2	TRBV7-6	TRBJ2-5	CASSALGGLEETQYF	TGTGCCAGCAGCGCCCTGGGGGGGTTGGAGGAGACCCAGTACTTC
-	-	TRBV29-1	TRBJ2-7	CSVEDRGLQKQYF	TGCAGCGTTGAAGATCGTGGGCTACAAAAGCAGTACTTC
few	TRBD1	TRBV7-9	TRBJ1-2	CASSPGQGNYGYTF	TGTGCCAGCTCTCCGGGACAGGGGAACTATGGCTACACCTTC
-	TRBD1	TRBV15	TRBJ2-1	CATSRNRGANEQFF	TGTGCCACCAGCCGAAACAGGGGGGCGAATGAGCAGTTCTTC
-	TRBD2	TRBV7-3	TRBJ2-3	CASSRGLATDTQYF	TGTGCCAGCAGCAGGGGACTAGCGACAGATACGCAGTATTTT
-	-	TRBV28	TRBJ2-7	CASPDEQYF	TGTGCCAGCCCAGACGAGCAGTACTTC
-	-	TRBV5-1	TRBJ2-1	CASSAYNEQFF	TGCGCCAGCAGCGCCTACAATGAGCAGTTCTTC
-	-	TRBV28	TRBJ2-7	CASSFRLTTGEQYF	TGTGCCAGCAGTTTCAGGCTTACTACAGGCGAGCAGTACTTC
few	-	TRBV5-4	TRBJ1-6	CASSLLDRQLNSPLHF	TGTGCCAGCAGCTTATTGGACAGACAACTTAATTCACCCCTCCACTTT
-	-	TRBV20-1	TRBJ1-2	CSASNKADYGYTF	TGCAGTGCTAGTAATAAGGCAGACTATGGCTACACCTTC
-	-	TRBV12-3/TRBV12-4	TRBJ2-3	CASCLGSDTQYF	TGTGCCAGCTGCCTAGGGTCAGATACGCAGTATTTT
-	-	TRBV30	TRBJ1-5	CAWSVRGNQPQHF	TGTGCCTGGAGTGTTAGGGGGAATCAGCCCCAGCATTTT
many	TRBD2	TRBV28	TRBJ2-1	CASSLRLAGAGEQFF	TGTGCCAGCAGCCTAAGACTAGCGGGAGCGGGTGAGCAGTTCTTC
many	-	TRBV7-6	TRBJ1-1	CASSAYRNTEAFF	TGTGCCAGCAGCGCCTACAGGAACACTGAAGCTTTCTTT
many	TRBD1	TRBV18	TRBJ2-2	CASSPKDRASNTGELFF	TGTGCCAGCTCACCAAAGGACAGGGCATCGAACACCGGGGAGCTGTTTTTT